This T cell receptor (beta chain) was captured by sequencing in a study of blood T cell repertoires in COVID-19. Germline-derived CDR1 and CDR2 are SEHNR and FQNEAQ (reference sequence). The CDR3 loop spans 17 amino acids. V shed 0 bases, J shed 5 bases, and the junction held 8 bases outside the gene matches. Sequencing was performed with immunoSEQ multiplex PCR; in TCRdb, only in-frame clones are kept and a portion is missing. The table includes 250,000 to 400,000 clones, 85% to 90% detected once. Seattle's cohort entered during active infection and was followed longitudinally. This TCR came from a woman aged 30 to 39 with COVID-19, enrolled during active disease. Sequencing was performed on peripheral blood. V usage is TRBV7-9 and J usage is TRBJ1-5, with 9 bases aligning to TRBD1. The CDR3 reads CASSLAAGTGFDQPQHF. Written as DNA, the CDR3 is TGTGCCAGCAGCTTAGCCGCCGGGACAGGGTTCGATCAGCCCCAGCATTTT.